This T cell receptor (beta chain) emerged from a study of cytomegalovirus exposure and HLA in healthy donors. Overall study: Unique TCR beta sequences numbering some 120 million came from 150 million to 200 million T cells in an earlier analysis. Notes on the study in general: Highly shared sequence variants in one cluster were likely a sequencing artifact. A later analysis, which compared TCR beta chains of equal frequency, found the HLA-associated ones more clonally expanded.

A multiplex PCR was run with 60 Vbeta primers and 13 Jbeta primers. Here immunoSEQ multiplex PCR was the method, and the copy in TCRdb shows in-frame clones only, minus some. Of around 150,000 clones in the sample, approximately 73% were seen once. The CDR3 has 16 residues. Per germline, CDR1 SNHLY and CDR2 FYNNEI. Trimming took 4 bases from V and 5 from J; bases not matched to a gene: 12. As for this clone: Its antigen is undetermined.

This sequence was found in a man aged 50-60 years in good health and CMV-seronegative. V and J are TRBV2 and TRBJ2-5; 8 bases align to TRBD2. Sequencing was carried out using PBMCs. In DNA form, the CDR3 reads TGTGCCAGCAGTGTTCCCGGGGGGGGGCCATTTGAGACCCAGTACTTC. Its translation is CASSVPGGGPFETQYF.